This T cell receptor beta chain was sequenced for a study of shared clonotypes between healthy human individuals. Study-wide results and caveats: Estimated richness was generally greater in naive than memory subsets. Sampling covered blood only; tissue repertoires likely differ.

Note on this clone: Its antigen is not known.

CD45RO-negative, CCR7-selected cells formed the naive CD8 fraction, which excluded terminally differentiated effector memory CD45RA+ cells. Sorted subsets were amplified in replicate PCRs using about 200 ng DNA, 30,000 to 35,000 T cell genomes. Libraries were prepared by immunoSEQ multiplex PCR; TCRdb keeps only in-frame clonotypes and omits some of them. The sample includes 760,000 or so clones, 95% to 97% of them seen just once. The CDR3 is 15 residues long. Per the germline V gene, CDR1 is LNHDA and CDR2 is SQIVND (reference sequence). V was pared by 1 base and J by 8 bases, with 14 bases between.

This clonotype originated in a man aged 25-45 years in good health. Sequencing was done on a sample of naive CD8+ T cells sorted from blood. This chain links TRBV19 with TRBJ1-4; D is perhaps TRBD1 (5 bases). In DNA, the CDR3 is TGTGCCAGTAGTATAGTCGCCGGGGCTGGAGAAAAACTGTTTTTT. Translating it yields CASSIVAGAGEKLFF.